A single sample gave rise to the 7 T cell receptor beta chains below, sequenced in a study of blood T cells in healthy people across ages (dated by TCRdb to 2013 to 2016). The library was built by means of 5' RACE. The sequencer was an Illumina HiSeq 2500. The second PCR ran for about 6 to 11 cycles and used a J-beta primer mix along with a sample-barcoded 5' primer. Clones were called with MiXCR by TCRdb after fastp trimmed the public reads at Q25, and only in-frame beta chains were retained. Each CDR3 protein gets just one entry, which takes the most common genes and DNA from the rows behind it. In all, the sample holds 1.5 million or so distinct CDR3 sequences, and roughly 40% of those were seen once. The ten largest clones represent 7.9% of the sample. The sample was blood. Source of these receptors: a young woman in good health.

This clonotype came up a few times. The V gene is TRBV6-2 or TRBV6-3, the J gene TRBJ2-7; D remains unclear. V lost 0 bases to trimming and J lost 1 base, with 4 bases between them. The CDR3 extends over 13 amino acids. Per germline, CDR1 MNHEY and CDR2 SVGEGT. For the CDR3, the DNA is TGTGCCAGCAGTTACTCGCAATCCTACGAGCAGTACTTC. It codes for CASSYSQSYEQYF.

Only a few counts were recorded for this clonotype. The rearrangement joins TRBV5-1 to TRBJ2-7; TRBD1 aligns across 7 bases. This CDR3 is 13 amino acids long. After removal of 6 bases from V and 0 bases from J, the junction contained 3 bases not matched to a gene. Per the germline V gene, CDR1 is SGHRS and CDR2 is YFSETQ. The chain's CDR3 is CASKGDSSYEQYF. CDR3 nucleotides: TGCGCCAGCAAAGGGGACAGCTCCTACGAGCAGTACTTC.

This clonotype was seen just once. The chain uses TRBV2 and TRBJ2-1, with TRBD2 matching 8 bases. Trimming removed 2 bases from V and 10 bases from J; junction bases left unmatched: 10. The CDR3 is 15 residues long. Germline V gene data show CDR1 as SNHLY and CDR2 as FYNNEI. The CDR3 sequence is CASSEWNGGEEEQFF. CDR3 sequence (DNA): TGTGCCAGCAGTGAATGGAACGGGGGGGAGGAGGAGCAGTTCTTC.

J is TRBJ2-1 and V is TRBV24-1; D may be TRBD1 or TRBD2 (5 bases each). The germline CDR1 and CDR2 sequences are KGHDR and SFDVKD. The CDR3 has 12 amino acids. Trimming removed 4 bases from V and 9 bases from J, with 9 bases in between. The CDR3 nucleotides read TGTGCCACCAGTGACGCTGGGGGTGAGCAGTTCTTC. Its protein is CATSDAGGEQFF.

This chain's CDR3 is CSVRGGGVTEAFF. The CDR3 nucleotides read TGCAGCGTAAGGGGTGGGGGAGTGACTGAAGCTTTCTTT. The rearrangement joins TRBV20-1 to TRBJ1-1; TRBD1 might be the D (5 bases). Germline V CDR1 and CDR2: DFQATT, SNEGSKA (reference sequence). There are 13 residues in the CDR3.

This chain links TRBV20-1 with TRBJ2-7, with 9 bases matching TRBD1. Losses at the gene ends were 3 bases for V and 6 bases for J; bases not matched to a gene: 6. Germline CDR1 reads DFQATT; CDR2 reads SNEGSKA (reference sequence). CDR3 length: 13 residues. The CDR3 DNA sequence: TGCAGTGCTAGTTGGGACAGGGAGTCCGAGCAGTACTTC. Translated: CSASWDRESEQYF.

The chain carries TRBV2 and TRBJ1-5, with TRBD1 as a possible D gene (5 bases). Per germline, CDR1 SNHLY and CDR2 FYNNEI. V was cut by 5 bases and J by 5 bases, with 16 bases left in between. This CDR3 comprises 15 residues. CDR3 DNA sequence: TGTGCCAGCAGTCACCCGGGAGGGGCACATCAGCCCCAGCATTTT. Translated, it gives CASSHPGGAHQPQHF.